This T cell receptor beta chain was retrieved from a study of vaccination effects on CD4 cells after COVID-19. Within the ViraFEST assay, antigen-specific CD4+ T cells underwent expansion with viral peptide pools prior to sequencing. At the end of roughly ten days of culture, CD4+ T cells were isolated. Negative nucleocapsid antibody tests before and after vaccination confirmed no previous SARS-CoV-2 infection. For each well, some 1.9 million PBMC were cultured with 10 IU/ml IL-2 and roughly 9.8 ug/ml peptides. Cultures had half their medium replaced with IL-2 medium on days 3 and 7. The CDR3 spans 13 residues. Germline assignment: CDR1 SQVTM and CDR2 ANQGSEA. Trimming took 5 bases from V and 6 from J; bases not matched to a gene: 7. Clones were sequenced by immunoSEQ multiplex PCR, and TCRdb holds only the in-frame ones, with some missing. This table has 65,000 to 90,000 clones, 65% to 80% appearing once.

Overall study findings and caveats: Recruitment yielded few convalescent patients, and the study had no early post-infection timepoints.

In regard to this clone: The target antigen is unknown.

Source: CD4+ T cells from PBMCs cultured with HCoV-NL63 spike peptides, taken before COVID-19 vaccination. The receptor was isolated from a human donor who received a COVID-19 vaccine. This chain uses TRBV29-1 with TRBJ1-5, with 7 nucleotides matching TRBD1. CDR3 sequence (DNA): TGCAGCGTTTCTTCAGGGGGGGGTCAGCCCCAGCATTTT. Translation: CSVSSGGGQPQHF.